This is a list of T cell receptor beta chains from one sample in a study of T cell responses to AZD1222 COVID-19 vaccine. The data were produced by immunoSEQ multiplex PCR, yet TCRdb's version contains in-frame clones alone and is incomplete. The table has roughly 200,000 clones, 90% to 95% seen once. Source: peripheral blood, taken 28 days after the second dose of the MenACWY control vaccine. The receptors here all came from an adult who received the MenACWY meningococcal vaccine as a control. CDR3s include the opening cysteine and the closing phenylalanine or tryptophan. A D gene is named only where the DNA matches it firmly. Clone size appears in some rows only: once, few, many, or a class for an expanded clone.

v_gene	d_gene	abundance	j_gene	CDR3nt	CDR3aa
TRBV11-3	NA	NA	TRBJ2-5	TGTGCCAGCAGCAAGGGCCCTTTTTCTCCAGGGGAGACCCAGTACTTC	CASSKGPFSPGETQYF
TRBV28	TRBD2	NA	TRBJ2-7	TGTGCCAGCACCCGACTAGCGGGGTCCTACGAGCAGTACTTC	CASTRLAGSYEQYF
TRBV6-5	TRBD1	NA	TRBJ1-4	TGTGCCAGCAAAAGGGACAGGGGAATTGAAAAACTGTTTTTT	CASKRDRGIEKLFF
TRBV7-6	NA	NA	TRBJ2-1	TGTGCCAGCAGCCCCCTTTATGAGCAGTTCTTC	CASSPLYEQFF
TRBV5-1	NA	NA	TRBJ2-5	TGCGCCAGCAGCTTGACCTTAGAGACCCAGTACTTC	CASSLTLETQYF
TRBV4-1	NA	NA	TRBJ1-1	TGCGCCAGCAGCCACCCCACAGATGGGGTAGCCACTGAAGCTTTCTTT	CASSHPTDGVATEAFF
TRBV29-1	NA	NA	TRBJ2-1	TGCAGCATGGAGGGCGGGTATGAGCAGTTCTTC	CSMEGGYEQFF
TRBV30	NA	few	TRBJ1-1	TGTGCCTGGCGGATACAGGGAGACACTGAAGCTTTCTTT	CAWRIQGDTEAFF
TRBV3-1/TRBV3-2	NA	few	TRBJ2-7	TGTGCCAGCAGCCGCCTGGCGGTGGGGGGCGAGCAGTACTTC	CASSRLAVGGEQYF
TRBV19	TRBD2	NA	TRBJ2-7	TGTGCCAGTAGTATAGATCTCTCTGGGACTAGCGGGAGTCACAGAGAGCAGTACTTC	CASSIDLSGTSGSHREQYF
TRBV15	TRBD1	NA	TRBJ2-2	TGTGCCACCAGCAGATCCGCCGGGACAGGGGGCAGGGGGGAGCTGTTTTTT	CATSRSAGTGGRGELFF
TRBV14	TRBD1	NA	TRBJ2-3	TGTGCCAGCAGCCAACCGGGACAGGGGGCCCATACGCAGTATTTT	CASSQPGQGAHTQYF
TRBV6-5	NA	NA	TRBJ2-5	TGTGCCAGCAGGAGGAGGGGGCCCGAGACCCAGTACTTC	CASRRRGPETQYF
TRBV11-2	TRBD1	NA	TRBJ1-2	TGTGCCAGCAGCTTAGTTCGGACAGGGGGCCTTGGCTACACCTTC	CASSLVRTGGLGYTF
TRBV29-1	NA	NA	TRBJ1-2	TGCAGCGTTGAACCCGCGGACGGGGTAGGATATGGCTACACCTTC	CSVEPADGVGYGYTF
TRBV27	TRBD2	few	TRBJ2-7	TGTGCCAGCAGTTTACTCAAAGCGGGAGGGCCCCACGAGCAGTACTTC	CASSLLKAGGPHEQYF
TRBV4-3	NA	NA	TRBJ2-1	TGCGCCAGCAGCCAAGATCAGCCGTCCTACAATGAGCAGTTCTTC	CASSQDQPSYNEQFF
TRBV5-1	NA	NA	TRBJ2-2	TGCGCCAGCAGCGGGAGACAGGACCACACCGGGGAGCTGTTTTTT	CASSGRQDHTGELFF